These T cell receptor beta chains were read from a single sample in a study of post-analysis software for immune sequencing data. A single record per CDR3 protein comes from TCRdb applying MiXCR to the PCR reads. The sample includes around 770,000 distinct CDR3 sequences, 46% of them seen just once. Specimen: blood. Receptors originate from a girl aged 10-17 years with multiple sclerosis. Each CDR3 is given with its conserved first and last residue. The D gene is left open where the match is weak. Not all rows give a size; the values are once, few, many and, for expanded clones, a class.

clone size | J gene | D gene | V gene | CDR3 DNA | CDR3 protein
NA | TRBJ2-3 | TRBD1 | TRBV29-1 | TGCAGCGTTGGAACAGGGGGAGATACGCAGTATTTT | CSVGTGGDTQYF
NA | TRBJ1-1 | NA | TRBV7-2 | TGTGCCAGCAGCGGTGGGACCCTGAACACTGAAGCTTTCTTT | CASSGGTLNTEAFF
NA | TRBJ2-7 | NA | TRBV5-1 | TGCGCCAGCAGCTTGGGCGAGACACCCTACGAGCAGTACTTC | CASSLGETPYEQYF
NA | TRBJ1-2 | NA | TRBV2 | TGTGCCAGGCTTCGGTACAGATCGGAAGGCTACACCTTC | CARLRYRSEGYTF
NA | TRBJ2-3 | NA | TRBV6-5 | TGTGCCAGCAGTTCTGGAAGGACTCCTAGCACAGATACGCAGTATTTT | CASSSGRTPSTDTQYF
few | TRBJ1-1 | NA | TRBV3-1 | TGTGCCAGCAGCCAAGCCGCGCAGGTGAACACTGAAGCTTTCTTT | CASSQAAQVNTEAFF
NA | TRBJ2-7 | NA | TRBV28 | TGTGCCAGCAAGGAGGAGTGGGACTCCTACGAGCAGTACTTC | CASKEEWDSYEQYF
NA | TRBJ1-2 | NA | TRBV28 | TGTGCCAGCGCCCGAAGGGTGGAGGGTGGCTACACCTTC | CASARRVEGGYTF
few | TRBJ2-3 | TRBD1 | TRBV27 | TGTGCCAGCAGTTTTAGTGGACAGGGATTCGGCACAGATACGCAGTATTTT | CASSFSGQGFGTDTQYF
few | TRBJ2-3 | TRBD2 | TRBV7-4 | TGTGCCAGCAGTCTCCGCCGGGGACTAGCGGGAGAATGCTCAATCACAGATACGCAGTATTTT | CASSLRRGLAGECSITDTQYF
NA | TRBJ2-1 | TRBD2 | TRBV7-9 | TGTGCCAGCAGCATTAGCGGGGCTCACAATGAGCAGTTCTTC | CASSISGAHNEQFF
NA | TRBJ1-2 | TRBD1 | TRBV12-3/TRBV12-4 | TGTGCCAGCAGTCGACAGGGCATGGCTAACTATGGCTACACCTTC | CASSRQGMANYGYTF
NA | TRBJ1-5 | NA | TRBV12-3/TRBV12-4 | NA | CASSFGNGFWQPQHF